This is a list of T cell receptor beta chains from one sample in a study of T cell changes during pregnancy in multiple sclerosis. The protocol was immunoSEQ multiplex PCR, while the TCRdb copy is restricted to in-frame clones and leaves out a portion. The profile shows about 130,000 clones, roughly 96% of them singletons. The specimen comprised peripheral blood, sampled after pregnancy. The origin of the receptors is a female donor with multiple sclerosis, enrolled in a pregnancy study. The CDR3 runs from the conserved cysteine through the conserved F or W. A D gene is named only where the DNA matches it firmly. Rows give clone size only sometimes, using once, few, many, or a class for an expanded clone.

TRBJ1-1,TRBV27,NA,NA,CASSSSDTEAFF,TGTGCCAGCAGTTCCTCGGACACTGAAGCTTTCTTT
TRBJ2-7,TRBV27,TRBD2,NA,CASSAMGLAGAYEQYF,TGTGCCAGCTCCGCAATGGGACTAGCGGGAGCCTACGAGCAGTACTTC
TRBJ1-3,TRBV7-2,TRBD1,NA,CASSLRGQISGNTIYF,TGTGCCAGCAGTTTAAGGGGGCAGATCTCTGGAAACACCATATATTTT
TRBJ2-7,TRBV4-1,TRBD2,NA,CASSQVGLAVYEQYF,TGCGCCAGCAGCCAAGTGGGACTAGCGGTCTACGAGCAGTACTTC
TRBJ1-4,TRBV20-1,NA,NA,CSASQPTRPFF,TGCAGTGCTAGTCAACCCACTAGGCCTTTTTTT
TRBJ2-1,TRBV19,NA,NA,CASSIISGPSYNEQFF,TGTGCCAGTAGTATCATTAGCGGTCCCTCCTACAATGAGCAGTTCTTC
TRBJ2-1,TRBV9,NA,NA,CASSVDPAGSYNEQFF,TGTGCCAGCAGCGTAGACCCCGCCGGCTCCTACAATGAGCAGTTCTTC
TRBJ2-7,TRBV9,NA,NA,CASSASGGNYEQYF,TGTGCCAGCAGCGCCTCCGGAGGGAACTACGAGCAGTACTTC
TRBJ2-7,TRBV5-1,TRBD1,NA,CASSLTGTGGTISYEQYF,TGCGCCAGCAGCTTAACCGGGACAGGGGGAACCATATCCTACGAGCAGTACTTC
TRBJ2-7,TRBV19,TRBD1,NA,CASSRWVRGLHEQYF,TGTGCCAGTAGTAGGTGGGTCAGGGGGTTGCACGAGCAGTACTTC
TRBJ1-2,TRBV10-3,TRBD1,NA,CASGQGSYGYTF,TGTGCCTCGGGACAGGGGTCCTATGGCTACACCTTC
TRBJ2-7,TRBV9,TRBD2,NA,CASSVGIAGGYEQYF,TGTGCCAGCAGCGTAGGAATAGCGGGAGGCTACGAGCAGTACTTC
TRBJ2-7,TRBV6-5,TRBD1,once,CASSYSRDSSYEQYF,TGTGCCAGCAGTTACAGCCGGGACAGCTCCTACGAGCAGTACTTC
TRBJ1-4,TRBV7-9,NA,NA,CASSDMWRGENEKLFF,TGTGCCAGCAGCGATATGTGGAGGGGTGAGAATGAAAAACTGTTTTTT
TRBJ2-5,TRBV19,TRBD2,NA,CASSLSGRAGETQYF,TGTGCCAGTAGTCTCAGCGGGAGAGCCGGGGAGACCCAGTACTTC
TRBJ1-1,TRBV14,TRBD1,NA,CASSQIKGQGNTEAFF,TGTGCCAGCAGCCAAATAAAGGGACAGGGGAACACTGAAGCTTTCTTT
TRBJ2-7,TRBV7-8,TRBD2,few,CASSSSSGYEQYF,TGTGCCAGCAGCTCAAGTAGCGGGTACGAGCAGTACTTC
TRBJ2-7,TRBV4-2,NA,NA,CASSQEERAIEQYF,TGTGCCAGCAGCCAAGAGGAGCGGGCAATCGAGCAGTACTTC
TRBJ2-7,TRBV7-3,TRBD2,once,CASSLTAGTSGYEQYF,TGTGCCAGCAGCTTAACCGCCGGGACTAGCGGTTACGAGCAGTACTTC
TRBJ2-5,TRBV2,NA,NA,CASRRNDGIAGARYF,TGTGCCAGCAGGCGAAACGACGGGATTGCGGGTGCGCGGTACTTC
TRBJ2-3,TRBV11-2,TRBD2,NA,CASSDRLAGSDTQYF,TGTGCCAGCAGCGATAGACTAGCGGGGAGTGATACGCAGTATTTT
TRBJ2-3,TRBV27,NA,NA,CASSLFPLDTQYF,TGTGCCAGCAGTTTATTTCCCCTCGATACGCAGTATTTT
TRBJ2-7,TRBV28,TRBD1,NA,CASSGDSLQGFSYEQYF,TGTGCCAGCAGTGGGGACAGCCTCCAGGGGTTCTCCTACGAGCAGTACTTC
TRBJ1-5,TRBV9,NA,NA,CASSVAGDGNQPQHF,TGTGCCAGCAGCGTAGCGGGGGATGGCAATCAGCCCCAGCATTTT
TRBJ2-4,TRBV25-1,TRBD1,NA,CASSEQGTGTTKNIQYF,TGTGCCAGCAGTGAACAGGGGACAGGGACAACCAAAAACATTCAGTACTTC
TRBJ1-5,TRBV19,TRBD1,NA,CASSTDRAYSNQPQHF,TGTGCCAGTAGTACCGACAGGGCCTATAGCAATCAGCCCCAGCATTTT
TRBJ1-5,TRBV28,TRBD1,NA,CASSLSGTVINQPQHF,TGTGCCAGCAGTTTATCCGGGACAGTGATCAATCAGCCCCAGCATTTT
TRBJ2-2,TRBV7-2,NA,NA,CASSSAPSTPLGGELFF,TGTGCCAGCAGCTCTGCCCCGTCGACTCCCTTGGGCGGGGAGCTGTTTTTT
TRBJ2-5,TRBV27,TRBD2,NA,CASSLLAGETQYF,TGTGCCAGCAGTTTACTAGCGGGAGAGACCCAGTACTTC
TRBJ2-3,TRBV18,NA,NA,CASSLGASTDTQYF,TGTGCCAGCTCACTGGGAGCTAGCACAGATACGCAGTATTTT
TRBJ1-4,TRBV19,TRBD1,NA,CASTRDSPDEKLFF,TGTGCCAGTACCCGGGACAGCCCGGACGAAAAACTGTTTTTT